The sequence of this TCR beta chain was determined in a study of beta chain features in type 1 diabetes. Looking at the study overall: Healthy donors and patients had similar age, gender and cell yields. Overall study results and limits: Shortening that was moderate but significant affected the TCRB CDR3s of Type 1 diabetes patients in all four CD4+ subsets. Resolution of whether HLA type affects TCRB rearrangement was not achieved here. Reduced insertions and increased deletions marked VDJ junctions in type 1 diabetes patients.

The germline V gene encodes CDR1 MDHEN and CDR2 SYDVKM. V dropped 6 bases and J dropped 0; count of bases not matched to a gene: 7. The CDR3 is 15 amino acids. Since all of the isolated RNA was reverse transcribed, expressed TCRB transcripts were what got sequenced. Assay: immunoSEQ multiplex PCR; the TCRdb copy retains only in-frame clones and omits some. The sample shows 300,000 to 400,000 clones, around an eighth of them seen only once. On this clone itself: No antigen is known for it.

The source material was naive CD4+ T cells from blood. This chain joins TRBV28 and TRBJ1-2, with 7 bases matching TRBD1. This clonotype was sampled from a man aged 18 to 30 in good health. CDR3 coding DNA: TGTGCCAGCAGAAGACGGGACAGCCCTAACTATGGCTACACCTTC. Encoded protein: CASRRRDSPNYGYTF.